Listed below are T cell receptor beta chains from one sample, sequenced in a study of cytotoxic CD8 clonotypes in ibrutinib-treated CLL. Sequencing used immunoSEQ multiplex PCR; TCRdb keeps in-frame clones, though not all of them. The table records tens of thousands of clones, roughly 71% of them present only once. The material sequenced was PBMCs, taken after 12 months of ibrutinib treatment. Receptor source: a human donor with chronic lymphocytic leukemia. CDR3s include the opening cysteine and the closing phenylalanine or tryptophan. The order of the fields is CDR3 protein, CDR3 DNA, J gene, D gene, clone size, V gene. The D gene is left open where the match is weak. Size values are once, few and many counts, or a class for expanded clones, and some rows have none.

CDR3 protein: CASSEGTGGTGELFF
CDR3 DNA: TGTGCCAGCAGTGAAGGAACAGGGGGAACCGGGGAGCTGTTTTTT
J gene: TRBJ2-2
D gene: TRBD1
clone size: .
V gene: TRBV2

CDR3 protein: CATWGVGEQYF
CDR3 DNA: TGTGCCACCTGGGGTGTGGGGGAGCAGTACTTC
J gene: TRBJ2-7
D gene: .
clone size: once
V gene: TRBV28

CDR3 protein: CASRDTGGYEQYF
CDR3 DNA: TGTGCCAGCAGAGATACAGGGGGCTACGAGCAGTACTTC
J gene: TRBJ2-7
D gene: TRBD1
clone size: few
V gene: TRBV28

CDR3 protein: CASEVNYGYTF
CDR3 DNA: TGTGCCAGCGAGGTTAACTATGGCTACACCTTC
J gene: TRBJ1-2
D gene: .
clone size: few
V gene: TRBV6-1

CDR3 protein: CASSLGGTTDTQYF
CDR3 DNA: TGCGCCAGCAGCTTGGGCGGAACCACAGATACGCAGTATTTT
J gene: TRBJ2-3
D gene: .
clone size: .
V gene: TRBV5-1

CDR3 protein: CASSESVGLRSIQYF
CDR3 DNA: TGTGCCAGCAGTGAAAGCGTGGGACTGCGGAGCATTCAGTACTTC
J gene: TRBJ2-4
D gene: .
clone size: few
V gene: TRBV2

CDR3 protein: CASNPRGDNQPQHF
CDR3 DNA: TGTGCCAGTAATCCCAGGGGAGATAATCAGCCCCAGCATTTT
J gene: TRBJ1-5
D gene: .
clone size: .
V gene: TRBV19

CDR3 protein: CAWSGGQGWLDTQYF
CDR3 DNA: TGTGCCTGGAGTGGAGGGCAGGGGTGGTTGGATACGCAGTATTTT
J gene: TRBJ2-3
D gene: .
clone size: few
V gene: TRBV30

CDR3 protein: CASSNSGGSVGELFF
CDR3 DNA: TGTGCCAGCAGCAACTCGGGAGGGTCCGTCGGGGAGCTGTTTTTT
J gene: TRBJ2-2
D gene: TRBD2
clone size: .
V gene: TRBV11-1

CDR3 protein: CASSLEGLAGVYEQYF
CDR3 DNA: TGTGCCAGCAGCTTGGAGGGACTAGCGGGTGTCTACGAGCAGTACTTC
J gene: TRBJ2-7
D gene: TRBD2
clone size: few
V gene: TRBV5-5

CDR3 protein: CASSVGPGVINTQYF
CDR3 DNA: TGTGCCAGCAGCGTAGGGCCGGGGGTTATCAATACGCAGTATTTT
J gene: TRBJ2-3
D gene: .
clone size: .
V gene: TRBV9

CDR3 protein: CASSPRASGSGYEQYF
CDR3 DNA: TGTGCCAGCAGTCCCCGGGCTAGCGGGAGTGGGTACGAGCAGTACTTC
J gene: TRBJ2-7
D gene: TRBD2
clone size: .
V gene: TRBV2

CDR3 protein: CASSIGVQEGQPQHF
CDR3 DNA: TGTGCCAGTAGTATCGGAGTGCAAGAGGGTCAGCCCCAGCATTTT
J gene: TRBJ1-5
D gene: .
clone size: .
V gene: TRBV19

CDR3 protein: CATSESMGTQYF
CDR3 DNA: TGTGCCACCAGTGAGTCTATGGGGACCCAGTACTTC
J gene: TRBJ2-5
D gene: .
clone size: .
V gene: TRBV15

CDR3 protein: CASSPGGGLGANVLTF
CDR3 DNA: TGTGCCAGCAGCCCCGGTGGGGGGCTCGGGGCCAACGTCCTGACTTTC
J gene: TRBJ2-6
D gene: .
clone size: .
V gene: TRBV5-4

CDR3 protein: CSSPKPGQGTNEQFF
CDR3 DNA: TGTTCTTCACCGAAACCGGGACAGGGCACGAATGAGCAGTTCTTC
J gene: TRBJ2-1
D gene: TRBD1
clone size: .
V gene: TRBV6-5

CDR3 protein: CASSSALWDYGYTF
CDR3 DNA: TGTGCCAGCAGCTCGGCCCTTTGGGACTATGGCTACACCTTC
J gene: TRBJ1-2
D gene: .
clone size: .
V gene: TRBV5-5